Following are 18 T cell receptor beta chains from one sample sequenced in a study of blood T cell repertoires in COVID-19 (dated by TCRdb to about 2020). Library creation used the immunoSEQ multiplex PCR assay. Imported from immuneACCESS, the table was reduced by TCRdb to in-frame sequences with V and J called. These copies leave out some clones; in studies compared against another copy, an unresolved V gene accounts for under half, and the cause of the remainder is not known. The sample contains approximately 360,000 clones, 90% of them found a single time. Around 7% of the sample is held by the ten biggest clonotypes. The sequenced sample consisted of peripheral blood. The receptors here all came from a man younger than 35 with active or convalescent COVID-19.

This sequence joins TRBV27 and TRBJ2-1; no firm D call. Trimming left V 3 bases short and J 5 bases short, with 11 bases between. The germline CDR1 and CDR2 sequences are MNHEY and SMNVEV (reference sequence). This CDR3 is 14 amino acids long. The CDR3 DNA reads TGTGCCAGCAGTTTTCGGATCGACAACAATGAGCAGTTCTTC. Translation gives CASSFRIDNNEQFF.

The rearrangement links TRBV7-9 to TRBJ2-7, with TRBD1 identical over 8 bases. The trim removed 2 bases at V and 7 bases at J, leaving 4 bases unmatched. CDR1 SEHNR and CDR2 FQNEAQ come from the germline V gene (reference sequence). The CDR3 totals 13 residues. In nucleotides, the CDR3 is TGTGCCAGCAGCTTACAGGGGGCCAAAGAGCAGTACTTC. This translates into CASSLQGAKEQYF.

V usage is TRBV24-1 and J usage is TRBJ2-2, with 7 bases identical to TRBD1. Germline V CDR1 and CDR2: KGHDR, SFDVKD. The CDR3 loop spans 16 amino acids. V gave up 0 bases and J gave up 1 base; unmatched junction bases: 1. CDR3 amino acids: CATSDLRQGNTGELFF. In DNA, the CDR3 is TGTGCCACCAGTGATTTGAGACAGGGGAACACCGGGGAGCTGTTTTTT.

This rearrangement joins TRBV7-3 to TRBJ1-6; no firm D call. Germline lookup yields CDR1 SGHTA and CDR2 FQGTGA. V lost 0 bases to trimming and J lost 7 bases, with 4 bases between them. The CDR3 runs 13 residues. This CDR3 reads CASSLTQNSPLHF. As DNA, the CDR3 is TGTGCCAGCAGCTTAACCCAGAATTCACCCCTCCACTTT.

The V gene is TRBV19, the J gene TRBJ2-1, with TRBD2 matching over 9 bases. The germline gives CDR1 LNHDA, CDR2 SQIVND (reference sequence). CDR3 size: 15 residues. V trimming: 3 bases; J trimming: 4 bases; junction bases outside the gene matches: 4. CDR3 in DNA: TGTGCCAGTAGTATGAGTCTAGCGGGGTACAATGAGCAGTTCTTC. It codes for CASSMSLAGYNEQFF.

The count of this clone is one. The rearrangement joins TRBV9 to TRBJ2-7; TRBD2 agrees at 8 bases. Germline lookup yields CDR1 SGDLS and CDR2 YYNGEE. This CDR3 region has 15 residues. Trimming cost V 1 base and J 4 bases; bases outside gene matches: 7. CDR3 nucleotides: TGTGCCAGCAGCGTACATGAGCGGGAGAAATACGAGCAGTACTTC. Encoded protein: CASSVHEREKYEQYF.

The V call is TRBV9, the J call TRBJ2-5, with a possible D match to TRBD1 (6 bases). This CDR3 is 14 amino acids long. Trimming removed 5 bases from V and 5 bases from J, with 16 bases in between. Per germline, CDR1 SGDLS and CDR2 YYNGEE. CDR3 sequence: CASSGTFEFETQYF. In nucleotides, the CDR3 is TGTGCCAGCAGTGGGACATTTGAGTTCGAGACCCAGTACTTC.

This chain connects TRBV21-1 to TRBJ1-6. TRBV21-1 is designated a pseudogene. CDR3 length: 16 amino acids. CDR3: CASSKAHSLPGSPLHF. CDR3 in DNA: TGTGCCAGCAGCAAAGCGCACTCTCTCCCGGGGTCACCCCTCCACTTT.

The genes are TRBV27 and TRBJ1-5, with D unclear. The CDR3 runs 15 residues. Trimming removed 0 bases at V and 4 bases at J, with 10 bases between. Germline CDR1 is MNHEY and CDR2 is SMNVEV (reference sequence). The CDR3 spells CASSLSSGLNQPQHF. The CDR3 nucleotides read TGTGCCAGCAGTTTATCTTCCGGACTTAATCAGCCCCAGCATTTT.

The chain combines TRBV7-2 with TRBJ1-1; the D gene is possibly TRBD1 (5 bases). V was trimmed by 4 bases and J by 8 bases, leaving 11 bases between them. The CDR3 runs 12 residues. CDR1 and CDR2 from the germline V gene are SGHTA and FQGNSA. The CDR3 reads CASSSSTVEAFF. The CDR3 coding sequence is TGTGCCAGCAGCTCCTCGACAGTAGAAGCTTTCTTT.

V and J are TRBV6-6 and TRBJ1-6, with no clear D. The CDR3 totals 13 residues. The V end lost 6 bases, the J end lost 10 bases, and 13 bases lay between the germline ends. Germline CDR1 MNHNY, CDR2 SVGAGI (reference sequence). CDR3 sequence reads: CASRNSKESPLHF. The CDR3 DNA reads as TGTGCCAGCAGAAATAGCAAGGAATCACCCCTCCACTTT.

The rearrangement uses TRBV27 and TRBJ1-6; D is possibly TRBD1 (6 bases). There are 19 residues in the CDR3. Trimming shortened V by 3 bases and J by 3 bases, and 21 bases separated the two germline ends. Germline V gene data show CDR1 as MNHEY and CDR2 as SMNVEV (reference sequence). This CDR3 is CASSFRTGIGRIYNSPLHF. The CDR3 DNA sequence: TGTGCCAGCAGTTTTCGAACAGGGATCGGGCGCATCTATAATTCACCCCTCCACTTT.

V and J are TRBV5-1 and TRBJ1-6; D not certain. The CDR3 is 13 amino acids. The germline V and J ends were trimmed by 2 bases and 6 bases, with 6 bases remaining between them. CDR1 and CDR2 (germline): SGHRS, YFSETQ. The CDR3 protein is CASSFSGNSPLHF. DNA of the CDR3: TGCGCCAGCAGCTTTTCGGGTAATTCACCCCTCCACTTT.

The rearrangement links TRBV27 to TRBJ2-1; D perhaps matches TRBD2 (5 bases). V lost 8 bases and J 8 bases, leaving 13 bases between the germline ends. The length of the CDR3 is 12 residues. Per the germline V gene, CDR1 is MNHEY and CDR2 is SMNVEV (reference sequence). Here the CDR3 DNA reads TGTGCCAGCGTGGGTCTTAGCGATGAGCAGTTCTTC. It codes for CASVGLSDEQFF.

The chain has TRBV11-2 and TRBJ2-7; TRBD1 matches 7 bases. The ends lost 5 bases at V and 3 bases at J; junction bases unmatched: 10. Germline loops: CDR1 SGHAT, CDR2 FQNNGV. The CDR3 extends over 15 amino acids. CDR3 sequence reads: CASSAGTVPLYEQYF. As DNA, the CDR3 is TGTGCCAGCAGCGCCGGGACAGTACCTCTCTACGAGCAGTACTTC.

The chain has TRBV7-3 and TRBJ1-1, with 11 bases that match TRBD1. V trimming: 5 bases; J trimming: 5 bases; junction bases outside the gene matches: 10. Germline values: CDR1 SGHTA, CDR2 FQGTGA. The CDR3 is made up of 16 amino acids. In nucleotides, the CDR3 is TGTGCCAGCAGCCGACTTCGGACAGGGGGCGTAACTGAAGCTTTCTTT. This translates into CASSRLRTGGVTEAFF.

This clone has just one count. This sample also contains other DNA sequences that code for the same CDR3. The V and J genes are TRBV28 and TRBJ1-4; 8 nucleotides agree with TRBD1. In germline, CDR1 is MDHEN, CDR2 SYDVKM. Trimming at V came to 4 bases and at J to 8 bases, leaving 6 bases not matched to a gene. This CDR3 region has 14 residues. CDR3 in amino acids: CASSSTGVGEKLFF. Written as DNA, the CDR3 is TGTGCCAGCAGTTCGACAGGGGTCGGGGAAAAACTGTTTTTT.

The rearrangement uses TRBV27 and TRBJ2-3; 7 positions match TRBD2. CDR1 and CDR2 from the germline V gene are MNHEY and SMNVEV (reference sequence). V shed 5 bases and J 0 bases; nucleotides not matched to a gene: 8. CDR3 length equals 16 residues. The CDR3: CASSQAFSGSTDTQYF. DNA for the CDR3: TGTGCCAGCAGTCAAGCCTTTAGCGGGAGCACAGATACGCAGTATTTT.